The 5 T cell receptor beta chains presented below share a single source sample, sequenced in a study of metastatic and nonmetastatic thyroid tumors. TCRdb re-analyzed the PCR reads through MiXCR. The sample holds some 30,000 clones; roughly 6.8% are singletons and the top ten take 35% to 50%. Every patient was untreated before thyroid surgery. The sample was blood. The receptors here all came from a female donor with papillary thyroid cancer or a benign thyroid nodule (not recorded which). Some clones in this sample may be carry-over from other donors' samples.

This clone was counted many times. The germline gene is not matched at one end of the junction; a read error may be the cause. The chain has TRBV6-2 or TRBV6-3 and TRBJ2-1; D may be TRBD2 (5 bases). Germline V gives CDR1 MNHEY, CDR2 SVGEGT. CDR3 length: 14 amino acids. The CDR3 bases are TGTGCCACCCTACTAGGACTGGACCCCTCGAACGCTAGATTC. Its protein is CATLLGLDPSNARF.

This clone was counted many times. V gene TRBV7-2 combines with J gene TRBJ2-7, with D tentatively TRBD1 or TRBD2 (5 bases each). The germline V and J ends were trimmed by 4 bases and 9 bases, with 16 bases remaining between them. The germline gives CDR1 SGHTA, CDR2 FQGNSA. The CDR3 is 13 residues long. CDR3 sequence: CASSSTWEQGQYF. The DNA for the CDR3 is TGTGCCAGCAGCTCCACCTGGGAGCAGGGGCAGTACTTC.

This clone appeared many times. This chain links TRBV7-3 with TRBJ2-7; 9 positions agree with TRBD2. V was clipped by 4 bases and J by 0 bases; unmatched bases: 1. Germline V gene data show CDR1 as SGHTA and CDR2 as FQGTGA. The CDR3 covers 14 residues. CDR3 region: CASSSSGDSYEQYF. The CDR3 DNA sequence: TGTGCCAGCAGCTCTAGCGGGGACTCCTACGAGCAGTACTTC.

This clone showed up many times. V is TRBV11-2 and J is TRBJ2-3; TRBD2 matches 7 bases. The CDR3 extends over 17 amino acids. Germline V CDR1 and CDR2: SGHAT, FQNNGV. Trimming at V came to 4 bases and at J to 2 bases, leaving 12 bases not matched to a gene. CDR3 coding DNA: TGTGCCAGCAGCTCCGAGGCGGGAGTCAGGTCCACAGATACGCAGTATTTT. It codes for CASSSEAGVRSTDTQYF.

This clone was seen repeatedly, ten times or more. This chain connects TRBV3-1 to TRBJ1-3; perhaps TRBD1 as D (6 bases). The V gene's germline CDR1 is LGHDT and CDR2 YNNKEL (reference sequence). V shed 4 bases and J shed 0 bases, with 10 bases lying between them. The CDR3 has 15 amino acids. CDR3 DNA sequence: TGTGCCAGCAGCCCAAGGGGGTACTCTGGAAACACCATATATTTT. Amino acids: CASSPRGYSGNTIYF.